This T cell receptor (beta chain) was recovered during a study of T cells expressing NK-cell markers. TCRdb re-analyzed the 5' RACE reads; it lists each CDR3 protein once, without DNA. The sample has some 410,000 distinct CDR3 sequences. This receptor was identified in a woman between 18 and 70 years old in good health. Sequencing was performed on blood T cells: a sorted CD56 or NKG2C T cell subset, CD4+ or CD8+ T cells, or bulk PBMC T cells (not recorded which).

CDR3 amino acids: CAISARSDNYEQYF. This chain links TRBV10-3 with TRBJ2-7. CDR1 is ENHRY and CDR2 is SYGVKD in the germline V gene. This CDR3 is built from 14 residues.